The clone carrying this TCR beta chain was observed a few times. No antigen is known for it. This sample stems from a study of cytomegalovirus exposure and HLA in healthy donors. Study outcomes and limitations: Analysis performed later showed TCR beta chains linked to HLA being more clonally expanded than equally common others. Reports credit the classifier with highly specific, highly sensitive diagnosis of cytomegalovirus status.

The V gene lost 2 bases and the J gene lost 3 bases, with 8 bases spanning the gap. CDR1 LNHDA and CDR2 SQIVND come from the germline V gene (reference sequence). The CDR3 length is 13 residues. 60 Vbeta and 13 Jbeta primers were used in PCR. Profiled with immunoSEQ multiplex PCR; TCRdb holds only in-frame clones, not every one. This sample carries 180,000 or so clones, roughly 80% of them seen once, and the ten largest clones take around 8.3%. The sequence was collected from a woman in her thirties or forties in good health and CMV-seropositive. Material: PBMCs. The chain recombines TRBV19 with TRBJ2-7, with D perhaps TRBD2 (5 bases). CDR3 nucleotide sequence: TGTGCCAGTAGTATAAAGGCGGGCTACGAGCAGTACTTC. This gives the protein CASSIKAGYEQYF.